A single sample is the source of the 21 T cell receptor beta chains below, sequenced in a study of identical twins. In TCRdb, the 5' RACE reads were re-called with MiXCR into one record per CDR3 protein. Among hundreds of thousands of distinct CDR3 sequences, approximately 6.1% were seen once, and the ten largest hold about 2%. Sequencing was done on a sample of naive T cells sorted from blood. These TCRs come from a man aged 18 to 30 in good health.

This clonotype was counted at least ten times. CDR3 in amino acids: CSVVTGADTQYF. CDR3 nucleotides: TGCAGCGTTGTCACAGGGGCAGATACGCAGTATTTT. The chain links TRBV29-1 to TRBJ2-3; 7 nucleotides align to TRBD1. The CDR3 length is 12 residues. Trimming cost V 4 bases and J 4 bases; bases outside gene matches: 2. Germline CDR1 is SQVTM and CDR2 is ANQGSEA.

The rearrangement uses TRBV11-2 and TRBJ2-5; D might be TRBD2 (5 bases). CDR1 is SGHAT, CDR2 FQNNGV, per germline. This CDR3 region has 14 residues. V was cut by 4 bases and J by 7 bases, with 16 bases left in between. The CDR3 region has the DNA TGTGCCAGCAGCTCGAATGCCGGGAAGAGGACCCAGTACTTC. Protein sequence: CASSSNAGKRTQYF.

The chain employs TRBV7-9 and TRBJ2-7; a possible D gene is TRBD1 (6 bases). V was shortened by 6 bases and J by 4 bases, with 22 bases between the two germline ends. The CDR3 is made up of 16 amino acids. The germline gives CDR1 SEHNR, CDR2 FQNEAQ (reference sequence). CDR3 in amino acids: CASSPLGGQGAYEQYF. CDR3 sequence (DNA): TGTGCCAGCAGTCCCCTAGGGGGACAAGGAGCGTACGAGCAGTACTTC.

The sample holds a few counts of this clonotype. V gene TRBV7-2 combines with J gene TRBJ2-1, with D perhaps matching TRBD2 (5 bases). The ends were cut back, 2 bases at V and 5 bases at J, with 13 bases in the middle. The germline V gene has CDR1 SGHTA and CDR2 FQGNSA. The CDR3 has 15 residues. Here the CDR3 DNA reads TGTGCCAGCAGCTTAAAGCGGAACAGAAACAATGAGCAGTTCTTC. Translation gives CASSLKRNRNNEQFF.

This clonotype has just a few counts. The J gene is TRBJ2-2, the V gene TRBV5-1, with D unresolved. Trimming left V 4 bases short and J 5 bases short, with 15 bases between. The CDR3 totals 15 residues. Germline loops: CDR1 SGHRS, CDR2 YFSETQ. CDR3 residues: CASSAQDPGTGELFF. The CDR3 DNA is TGCGCCAGCAGCGCCCAGGATCCGGGTACCGGGGAGCTGTTTTTT.

Ten or more counts support this clonotype. The rearrangement links TRBV27 to TRBJ1-1, with 8 nucleotides matching TRBD1. The length of the CDR3 is 14 residues. V shed 4 bases, J shed 3 bases, and the junction held 4 bases outside the gene matches. Germline CDR1 MNHEY, CDR2 SMNVEV (reference sequence). The CDR3 protein is CASSSDRAYTEAFF. Here the CDR3 DNA reads TGTGCCAGCAGTTCGGACAGGGCATACACTGAAGCTTTCTTT.

This clonotype came up many times. The chain is built from TRBV12-3 or TRBV12-4 and TRBJ1-6; 8 bases match TRBD1. V shed 3 bases and J 11 bases; nucleotides not matched to a gene: 15. There are 17 residues in the CDR3. This CDR3 reads CASSLGVGGQGLPPLHF. CDR3 bases: TGTGCCAGCAGTTTGGGTGTGGGAGGACAGGGTTTGCCACCCCTCCACTTT.

The chain uses TRBV5-1 and TRBJ1-1; D remains ambiguous. CDR3 length equals 12 residues. Germline assignment: CDR1 SGHRS and CDR2 YFSETQ. V dropped 4 bases and J dropped 5 bases, with 9 bases sitting between them. The CDR3 loop reads CASSPDLTEAFF. The CDR3 nucleotides are TGCGCCAGCAGCCCGGACCTTACTGAAGCTTTCTTT.

The sample holds a few counts of this clonotype. The CDR3 nucleotides read TGTGCCAGCAGTTTATCAACTGGGCTATTCTACAATGAGCAGTTCTTC. Its protein product is CASSLSTGLFYNEQFF. This chain joins TRBV28 and TRBJ2-1; D not resolved. This CDR3 comprises 16 residues. The germline gives CDR1 MDHEN, CDR2 SYDVKM. Trimming cost V 1 base and J 3 bases, with 13 bases left between them.

This clonotype was seen a handful of times. The rearrangement joins TRBV4-1 to TRBJ2-6; no definite D call. CDR3 length equals 15 residues. Germline values: CDR1 MGHRA, CDR2 YSYEKL. The V end was cut by 2 bases, the J end by 2 bases, with 7 bases between. Here the CDR3 DNA reads TGCGCCAGCAGCCAAATACAGACTGGGGCCAACGTCCTGACTTTC. Protein sequence: CASSQIQTGANVLTF.

The rearrangement links TRBV12-3 or TRBV12-4 to TRBJ1-5; D unresolved. This CDR3 comprises 14 residues. V was cut by 1 base and J by 6 bases, with 10 bases left in between. As DNA, the CDR3 is TGTGCCAGCAGTTTAGGACACCCGGGTCAGCCCCAGCATTTT. This sequence encodes CASSLGHPGQPQHF.

This clonotype has a count of ten or more. J is TRBJ1-1 and V is TRBV2; D is uncertain. The V gene lost 5 bases and the J gene lost 7 bases, with 8 bases spanning the gap. Germline V CDR1 and CDR2: SNHLY, FYNNEI. This CDR3 contains 11 residues. The CDR3 reads CASSLTREAFF. The CDR3 nucleotides read TGTGCCAGCAGTCTTACACGTGAAGCTTTCTTT.

This clonotype was found many times. DNA of the CDR3: TGCGCCAGCAGCTTGGTAGGAGCGGACACAGATACGCAGTATTTT. Translating it yields CASSLVGADTDTQYF. The chain is built from TRBV5-1 and TRBJ2-3; a possible D gene is TRBD2 (5 bases). The V end lost 0 bases, the J end lost 2 bases, and 10 bases lay between the germline ends. Germline V gene sequence: CDR1 SGHRS, CDR2 YFSETQ. CDR3 length equals 15 residues.

There are a few counts of this clonotype. The chain uses TRBV11-2 and TRBJ2-3; 8 bases are a match to TRBD2. The CDR3 spans 17 residues. Germline CDR1 reads SGHAT; CDR2 reads FQNNGV. After removal of 0 bases from V and 1 base from J, the junction contained 6 bases not matched to a gene. The CDR3 DNA reads TGTGCCAGCAGCTTAGACCCGAGCGGGAGAGGCACAGATACGCAGTATTTT. This gives the protein CASSLDPSGRGTDTQYF.

The rearrangement joins TRBV7-2 to TRBJ2-3, with 8 positions matching TRBD2. Germline V gene sequence: CDR1 SGHTA, CDR2 FQGNSA. With 8 bases clipped from V and 0 bases from J, the junction kept 10 bases outside the gene matches. This CDR3 has 16 residues. The DNA of the CDR3 is TGTGCCAGCCTTACCTTTAGCGGGGTTAGCACAGATACGCAGTATTTT. It yields the protein CASLTFSGVSTDTQYF.

This clonotype has at least ten counts. The chain recombines TRBV7-7 with TRBJ2-2; TRBD2 matches at 9 bases. Germline V gene data show CDR1 as SSHAT and CDR2 as FNYEAQ (reference sequence). The CDR3 length is 16 residues. The V gene end was trimmed by 5 bases and the J gene end by 3 bases; junction bases not matched to a gene: 7. CDR3 nucleotides: TGTGCCAGCAGCAGGATAGCGGGAGACGACACCGGGGAGCTGTTTTTT. Translated, it gives CASSRIAGDDTGELFF.

This clonotype has a count of ten or more. The chain recombines TRBV27 with TRBJ1-1, with D uncertain. Germline loops: CDR1 MNHEY, CDR2 SMNVEV (reference sequence). The CDR3 runs to 14 residues. V lost 3 bases and J 7 bases, leaving 15 bases between the germline ends. The CDR3 sequence is CASSFRFKGGEAFF. DNA of the CDR3: TGTGCCAGCAGTTTCAGGTTCAAGGGCGGTGAAGCTTTCTTT.

The table lists this clonotype with many counts. The chain recombines TRBV20-1 with TRBJ2-2; TRBD2 matches 9 bases. V dropped 1 base and J dropped 6; count of bases not matched to a gene: 12. This CDR3 spans 17 amino acids. Germline values: CDR1 DFQATT, CDR2 SNEGSKA (reference sequence). The CDR3 DNA follows: TGCAGTGCTAGAGGGCCGGCTAGCGGGATGAGTTCCGGGGAGCTGTTTTTT. The encoded protein is CSARGPASGMSSGELFF.

The table lists this clonotype with many counts. The chain carries TRBV29-1 and TRBJ2-5; tentatively, D is TRBD1 or TRBD2 (5 bases each). Trimming pared 4 bases from V and 6 bases from J, leaving 9 bases between. This CDR3 region has 11 residues. Looked up from germline, CDR1 is SQVTM and CDR2 is ANQGSEA. This CDR3 reads CSVGDGKTQYF. The CDR3 bases are TGCAGCGTTGGGGACGGGAAGACCCAGTACTTC.

The table lists this clonotype with a few counts. This chain links TRBV3-1 with TRBJ2-3; D is possibly TRBD2 (6 bases). Per the germline V gene, CDR1 is LGHDT and CDR2 is YNNKEL (reference sequence). The CDR3 contains 17 residues. Trimming took 4 bases from V and 2 from J, leaving 19 bases between them. The CDR3 here is CASSPRWRARSTDTQYF. For the CDR3, the DNA is TGTGCCAGCAGCCCAAGATGGAGGGCCCGATCCACAGATACGCAGTATTTT.

This chain links TRBV30 with TRBJ2-1, with D possibly being TRBD1 (5 bases). With 1 base removed from V and 7 bases from J, the gap between germline ends came to 11 bases. The CDR3 is 13 residues long. CDR1 and CDR2 (germline): GTSNPN, SVGIG (reference sequence). CDR3 bases: TGTGCCTGGAGTGCCACAGGACGAAATGAGCAGTTCTTC. This translates into CAWSATGRNEQFF.